This T cell receptor (beta chain) originates from a study of blood T cells in healthy people across ages. Whole-study results and caveats: Naive and antigen-experienced cells could not be conclusively compared, given unsorted PBMCs. Strong correlation was found linking TCR beta diversity to naive T cell percentage.

To note about this clonotype: Its antigen is not identified.

The germline V gene encodes CDR1 DFQATT and CDR2 SNEGSKA (reference sequence). The CDR3 is 15 residues long. Trimming took 6 bases from V and 8 from J; bases not matched to a gene: 15. A second PCR of 7 to 11 cycles used a sample-barcoded 5' primer and a J-beta primer mix. The study obtained at least 2.5 million CDR3-containing paired-end reads from every sample. TCRdb re-analysed the 5' RACE reads in MiXCR, keeping a single row per CDR3 protein. Of over 1,300,000 distinct CDR3 sequences listed, 55% to 75% were seen once; the top ten hold 5.5% to 8%. V gene TRBV20-1 combines with J gene TRBJ2-4; TRBD2 matches 8 bases. This receptor was taken from a man younger than 35 in good health. Specimen: blood. CDR3 sequence reads: CSAPIRGVAGYIQYF. The CDR3 DNA is TGCAGTGCCCCGATAAGGGGGGTAGCGGGATACATTCAGTACTTC.